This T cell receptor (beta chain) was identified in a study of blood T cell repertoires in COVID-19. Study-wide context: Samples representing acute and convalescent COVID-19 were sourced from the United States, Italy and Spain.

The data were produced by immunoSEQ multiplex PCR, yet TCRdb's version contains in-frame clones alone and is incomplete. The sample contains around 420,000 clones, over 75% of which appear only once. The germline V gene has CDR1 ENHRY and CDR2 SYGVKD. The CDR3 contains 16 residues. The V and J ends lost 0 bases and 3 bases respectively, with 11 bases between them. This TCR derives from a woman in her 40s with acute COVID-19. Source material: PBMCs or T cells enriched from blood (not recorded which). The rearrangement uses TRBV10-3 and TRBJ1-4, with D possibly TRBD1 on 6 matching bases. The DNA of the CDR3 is TGTGCCATCAGTGAGTCACAGGGCGGGTCTAATGAAAAACTGTTTTTT. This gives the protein CAISESQGGSNEKLFF.